The 16 T cell receptor delta chains given below trace back to one sample, sequenced in a study of Vδ1+ human thymocytes. Antigen specificity for these receptors is unknown. Study observations and caveats: Thymic TRG and TRD repertoires appeared highly polyclonal, with Gaussian CDR3 length distributions.

RNA was extracted from the cells and then reverse transcribed. Multiplex PCR used pooled V-gene forward primers and a constant-region reverse primer to amplify CDR3s. TCRdb re-called the multiplex PCR reads through CATT. The profile covers tens of thousands of delta-chain clones, with around 28% appearing a single time and roughly 1.5% taken by the ten largest. Input material: Vdelta1+ gamma-delta thymocytes from the thymus. This sample's subset: FACS-sorted CD3+ TCRalphabeta- TCRVdelta1+ TCRVdelta2- thymocytes. Every receptor here comes from a boy under two years old who had congenital heart surgery.

Turning to this clone: A read error is possible here, since a much larger clone lies one base away. Other nucleotide sequences in the sample specify the same CDR3. The V gene is TRDV1, the J gene TRDJ1; D is uncertain. The length of the CDR3 is 19 residues. The germline CDR1 and CDR2 sequences are TSWWSYY and QGS. Trimming pared 0 bases from V and 1 base from J, leaving 21 bases between. CDR3: CALGELLGLLRMATDKLIF. The CDR3 DNA reads TGTGCTCTTGGGGAACTTCTTGGCCTCCTGAGGATGGCCACCGATAAACTCATCTTT.

This clone was observed a handful of times. This rearrangement joins TRDV1 to TRDJ1; the D gene is possibly TRDD2 (5 bases). Trimming removed 3 bases from V and 5 bases from J, with 31 bases in between. Looked up from germline, CDR1 is TSWWSYY and CDR2 is QGS. The CDR3 has 20 residues. In DNA form, the CDR3 reads TGTGCTCTTGGGGACCCCCCTCTTCCGATTTGTACTGAGTCCCTAGATAAACTCATCTTT. It codes for CALGDPPLPICTESLDKLIF.

This rearrangement joins TRDV1 to TRDJ1, with 7 bases fitting TRDD3. Germline loops: CDR1 TSWWSYY, CDR2 QGS. V trimming: 3 bases; J trimming: 0 bases; junction bases outside the gene matches: 19. CDR3 size: 20 residues. This chain's CDR3 is CALGENTLLGTGNYTDKLIF. CDR3 nucleotide sequence: TGTGCTCTTGGGGAGAACACACTACTGGGGACGGGGAATTACACCGATAAACTCATCTTT.

This clone was seen a single time. V usage is TRDV2 and J usage is TRDJ1, with a weak D call TRDD3 (6 bases). There are 18 residues in the CDR3. Trimming removed 0 bases from V and 0 bases from J, with 19 bases in between. Germline V lookup: CDR1 GEAIGNYY, CDR2 EKD. CDR3 region: CACDTLPPPLGYTDKLIF. Here the CDR3 DNA reads TGTGCCTGTGACACCCTCCCTCCGCCCCTGGGGTACACCGATAAACTCATCTTT.

The chain links TRDV1 to TRDJ1, with D uncertain. This CDR3 contains 15 residues. V was trimmed by 1 base and J by 0 bases, leaving 9 bases between them. Germline V CDR1 and CDR2: TSWWSYY, QGS. CDR3 DNA sequence: TGTGCTCTTGGGGAACGTACCCCGTACACCGATAAACTCATCTTT. Amino acid sequence: CALGERTPYTDKLIF.

The rearrangement links TRDV1 to TRDJ1; D may be TRDD2 or TRDD3 (5 bases each). Trimming took off 4 bases at V and 0 bases at J, with 24 bases between the two ends. Germline values: CDR1 TSWWSYY, CDR2 QGS. This CDR3 is 19 amino acids long. CDR3 sequence reads: CALGVRMVFLRGDTDKLIF. The CDR3 DNA reads as TGTGCTCTTGGGGTCCGTATGGTATTCCTTCGGGGAGACACCGATAAACTCATCTTT.

This rearrangement joins TRDV1 to TRDJ1; D gene uncertain. From germline, CDR1 is TSWWSYY and CDR2 QGS. The V end was cut by 0 bases, the J end by 0 bases, with 17 bases between. The CDR3 sequence is 18 residues long. The CDR3 coding sequence is TGTGCTCTTGGGGAACTAACCTCGACCCAAAGCCACACCGATAAACTCATCTTT. This codes for CALGELTSTQSHTDKLIF.

This clone turned up a few times. This chain joins TRDV1 and TRDJ1; D is possibly TRDD3 (5 bases). Trimming left V 0 bases short and J 1 base short, with 30 bases between. Germline V CDR1 and CDR2: TSWWSYY, QGS. This CDR3 is built from 22 residues. The CDR3 DNA reads as TGTGCTCTTGGGGAACTTTGGAGGATAGGCCTCCAAGCTCCCCACCCCACCGATAAACTCATCTTT. Translation: CALGELWRIGLQAPHPTDKLIF.

The chain uses TRDV1 and TRDJ1; 10 bases match TRDD3. The germline V gene encodes CDR1 TSWWSYY and CDR2 QGS. The CDR3 runs to 20 residues. Losses at the gene ends were 3 bases for V and 8 bases for J; bases not matched to a gene: 24. The CDR3: CALGDLPALQPAGGYVKLIF. In DNA form, the CDR3 reads TGTGCTCTTGGGGACCTCCCCGCCCTTCAGCCGGCTGGGGGATATGTGAAACTCATCTTT.

As for this clone: Since a much larger clone is just one base distant, this may be a read error. This chain uses TRDV1 with TRDJ1, with 13 bases aligning to TRDD3. Germline V lookup: CDR1 TSWWSYY, CDR2 QGS. The CDR3 length is 22 residues. DNA for the CDR3: TGTGCTCTTGGGGAACTACCGCTACGGCCTTACTGGGGGATACGCAGGACCGGTAAACTCATCTTT. It specifies CALGELPLRPYWGIRRTGKLIF.

This clone was seen repeatedly, ten times or more. The V gene is TRDV1, the J gene TRDJ1; D may be TRDD2 (8 bases). From germline, CDR1 is TSWWSYY and CDR2 QGS. The CDR3 loop spans 20 amino acids. Trimming shortened V by 4 bases and J by 2 bases, and 29 bases separated the two germline ends. CDR3: CALGGYLPTRLGRRTDKLIF. In DNA form, the CDR3 reads TGTGCTCTTGGGGGGTATCTTCCTACCAGACTGGGGCGGAGAACCGATAAACTCATCTTT.

J is TRDJ1 and V is TRDV1; 10 bases are shared with TRDD3. The V and J ends lost 4 bases and 2 bases, in that order; junction bases with no gene match: 13. CDR3 size: 18 residues. Per germline, CDR1 TSWWSYY and CDR2 QGS. The CDR3 nucleotides read TGTGCTCTTGGGGTACTAATGCTGGGGGATAGGCGGACCGATAAACTCATCTTT. Protein sequence: CALGVLMLGDRRTDKLIF.

Points on this clone: Additional DNA sequences in this sample encode the identical CDR3. The chain employs TRDV1 and TRDJ1, with D unclear. Trimming left V 1 base short and J 7 bases short, with 13 bases between. Germline V gene data show CDR1 as TSWWSYY and CDR2 as QGS. This CDR3 comprises 14 residues. The chain's CDR3 is CALGEHPQAGKLIF. CDR3 bases: TGTGCTCTTGGGGAACACCCCCAAGCGGGTAAACTCATCTTT.

In regard to this clone: The identical CDR3 is also encoded by other nucleotide sequences in the sample. The chain employs TRDV1 and TRDJ1; 9 bases fit TRDD3. V trimming: 3 bases; J trimming: 8 bases; junction bases outside the gene matches: 16. In germline, CDR1 is TSWWSYY, CDR2 QGS. The CDR3 consists of 17 residues. DNA for the CDR3: TGTGCTCTTGGGGACACACCTACACCTGGGGGATTCGCCAAACTCATCTTT. Translation: CALGDTPTPGGFAKLIF.

This clone has only a few counts. This may come from a read error, since a much larger clone is one base off. The sample contains more than one DNA sequence encoding this CDR3. The chain joins TRDV1 to TRDJ1; D is perhaps TRDD2 (5 bases). The CDR3 covers 17 residues. Germline CDR1 reads TSWWSYY; CDR2 reads QGS. CDR3 sequence (DNA): TGTGCTCTTGGGGAACTAGAGGAAAAGGCCTACACTGATAAACTCATCTTT. Translating gives CALGELEEKAYTDKLIF.

This clone has a handful of counts. The chain joins TRDV1 to TRDJ1, with D tentatively TRDD2 or TRDD3 (6 bases each). CDR3 length equals 20 residues. V was shortened by 1 base and J by 0 bases, with 24 bases between the two germline ends. Germline CDR1 reads TSWWSYY; CDR2 reads QGS. CDR3 sequence: CALGEQTPTSTGLYTDKLIF. CDR3 nucleotide sequence: TGTGCTCTTGGGGAACAAACTCCTACTTCGACTGGGCTTTACACCGATAAACTCATCTTT.